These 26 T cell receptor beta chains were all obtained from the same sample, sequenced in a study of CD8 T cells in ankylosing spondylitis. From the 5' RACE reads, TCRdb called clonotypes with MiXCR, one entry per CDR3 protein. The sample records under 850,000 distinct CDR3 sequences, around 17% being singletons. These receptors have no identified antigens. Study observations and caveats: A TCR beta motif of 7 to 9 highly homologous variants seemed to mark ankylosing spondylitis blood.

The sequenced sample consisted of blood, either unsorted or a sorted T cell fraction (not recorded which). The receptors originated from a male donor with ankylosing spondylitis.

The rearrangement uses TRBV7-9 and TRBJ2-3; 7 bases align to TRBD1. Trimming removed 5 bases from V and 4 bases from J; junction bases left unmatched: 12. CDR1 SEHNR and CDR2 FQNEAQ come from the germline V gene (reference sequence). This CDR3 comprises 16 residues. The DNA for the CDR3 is TGTGCCAGCAGCGCCCCGACAGGGTTTCGGGCAGATACGCAGTATTTT. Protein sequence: CASSAPTGFRADTQYF.

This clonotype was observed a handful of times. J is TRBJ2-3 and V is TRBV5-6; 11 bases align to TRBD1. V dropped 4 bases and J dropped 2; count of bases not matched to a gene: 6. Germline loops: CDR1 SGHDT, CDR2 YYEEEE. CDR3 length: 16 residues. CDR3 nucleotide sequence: TGTGCCAGCAGCCAAGGGACAGGGGGTTACACAGATACGCAGTATTTT. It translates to CASSQGTGGYTDTQYF.

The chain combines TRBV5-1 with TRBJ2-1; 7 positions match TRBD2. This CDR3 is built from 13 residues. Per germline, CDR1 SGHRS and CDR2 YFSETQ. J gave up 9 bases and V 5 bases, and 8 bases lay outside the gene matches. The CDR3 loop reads CASRPGGAFEQFF. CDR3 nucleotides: TGCGCCAGCAGGCCGGGGGGAGCTTTTGAGCAGTTCTTC.

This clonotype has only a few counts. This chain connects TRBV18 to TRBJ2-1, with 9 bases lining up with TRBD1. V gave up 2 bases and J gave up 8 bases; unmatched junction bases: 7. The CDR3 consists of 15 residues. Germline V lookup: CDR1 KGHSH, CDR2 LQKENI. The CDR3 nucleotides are TGTGCCAGCTCACCAACCCGGGACAGGGTCGATGAGCAGTTCTTC. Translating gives CASSPTRDRVDEQFF.

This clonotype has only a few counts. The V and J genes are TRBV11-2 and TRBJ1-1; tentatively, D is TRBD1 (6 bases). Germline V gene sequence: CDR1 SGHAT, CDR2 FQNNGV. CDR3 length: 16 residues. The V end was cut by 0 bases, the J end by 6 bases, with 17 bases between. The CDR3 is CASSLDTWGLGAEAFF. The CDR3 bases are TGTGCCAGCAGCTTAGATACCTGGGGGCTCGGAGCTGAAGCTTTCTTT.

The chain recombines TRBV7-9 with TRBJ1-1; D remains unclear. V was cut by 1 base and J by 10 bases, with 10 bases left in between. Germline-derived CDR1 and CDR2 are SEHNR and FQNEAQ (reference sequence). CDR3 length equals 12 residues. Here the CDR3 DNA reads TGTGCCAGCAGCTTAGAAGTGGAGGGAGCTTTCTTT. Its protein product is CASSLEVEGAFF.

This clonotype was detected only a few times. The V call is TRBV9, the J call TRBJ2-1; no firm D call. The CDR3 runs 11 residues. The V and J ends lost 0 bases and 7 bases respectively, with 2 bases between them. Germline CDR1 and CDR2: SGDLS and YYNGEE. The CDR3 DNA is TGTGCCAGCAGCGTAGCGAATGAGCAGTTCTTC. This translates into CASSVANEQFF.

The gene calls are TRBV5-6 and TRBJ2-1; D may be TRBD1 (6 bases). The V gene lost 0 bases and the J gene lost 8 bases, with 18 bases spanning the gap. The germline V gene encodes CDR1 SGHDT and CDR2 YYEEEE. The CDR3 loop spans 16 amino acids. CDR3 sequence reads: CASSLEGDKGPHEQFF. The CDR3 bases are TGTGCCAGCAGCTTGGAGGGGGACAAAGGGCCGCATGAGCAGTTCTTC.

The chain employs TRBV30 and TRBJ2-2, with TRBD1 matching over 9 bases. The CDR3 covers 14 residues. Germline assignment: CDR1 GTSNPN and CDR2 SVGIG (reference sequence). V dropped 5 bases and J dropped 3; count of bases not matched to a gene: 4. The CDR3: CAWSDRGHTGELFF. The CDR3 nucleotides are TGTGCCTGGTCGGACAGGGGACACACCGGGGAGCTGTTTTTT.

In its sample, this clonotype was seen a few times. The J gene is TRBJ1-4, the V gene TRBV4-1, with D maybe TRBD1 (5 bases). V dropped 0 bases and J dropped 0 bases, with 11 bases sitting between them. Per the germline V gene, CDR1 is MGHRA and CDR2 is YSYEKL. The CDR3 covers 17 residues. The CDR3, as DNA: TGCGCCAGCAGCCAAGACAGAACGACAGCAACTAATGAAAAACTGTTTTTT. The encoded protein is CASSQDRTTATNEKLFF.

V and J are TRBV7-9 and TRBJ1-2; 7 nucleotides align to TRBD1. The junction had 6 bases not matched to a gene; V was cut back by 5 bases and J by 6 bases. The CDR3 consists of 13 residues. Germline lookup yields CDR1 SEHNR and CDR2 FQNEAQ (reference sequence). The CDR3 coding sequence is TGTGCCAGCAGCGAAATTACAGGGGATGGCTACACCTTC. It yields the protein CASSEITGDGYTF.

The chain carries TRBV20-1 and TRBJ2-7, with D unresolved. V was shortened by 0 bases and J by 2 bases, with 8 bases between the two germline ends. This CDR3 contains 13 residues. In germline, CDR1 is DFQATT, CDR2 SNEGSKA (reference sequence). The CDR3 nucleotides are TGCAGTGCTAGAGATGACCGGCCCTACGAGCAGTACTTC. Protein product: CSARDDRPYEQYF.

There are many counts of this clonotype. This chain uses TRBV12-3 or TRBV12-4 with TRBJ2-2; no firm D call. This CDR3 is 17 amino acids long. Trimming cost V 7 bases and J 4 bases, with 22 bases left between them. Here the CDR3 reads CASTTTRPSLGTGELFF. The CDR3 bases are TGTGCCAGCACTACAACGAGACCCTCCCTTGGCACCGGGGAGCTGTTTTTT.

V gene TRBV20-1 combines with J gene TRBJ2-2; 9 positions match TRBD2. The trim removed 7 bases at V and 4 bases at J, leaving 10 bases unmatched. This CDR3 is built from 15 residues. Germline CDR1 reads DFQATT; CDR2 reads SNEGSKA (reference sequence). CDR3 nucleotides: TGCAGTGTCCCTCGGGCTAGCGGGGCCACCGGGGAGCTGTTTTTT. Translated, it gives CSVPRASGATGELFF.

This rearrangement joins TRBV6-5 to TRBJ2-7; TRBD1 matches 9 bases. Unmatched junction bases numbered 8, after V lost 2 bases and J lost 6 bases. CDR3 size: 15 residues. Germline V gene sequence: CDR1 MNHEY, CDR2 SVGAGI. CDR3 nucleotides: TGTGCCAGCAGTTACGGGACAGGGAGACTTGCCGAGCAGTACTTC. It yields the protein CASSYGTGRLAEQYF.

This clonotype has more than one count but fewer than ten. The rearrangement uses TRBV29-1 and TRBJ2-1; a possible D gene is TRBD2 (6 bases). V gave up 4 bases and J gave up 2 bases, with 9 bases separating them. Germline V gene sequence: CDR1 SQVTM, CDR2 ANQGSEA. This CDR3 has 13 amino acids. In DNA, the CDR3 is TGCAGCGTTGCGGGACTCACCTACAATGAGCAGTTCTTC. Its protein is CSVAGLTYNEQFF.

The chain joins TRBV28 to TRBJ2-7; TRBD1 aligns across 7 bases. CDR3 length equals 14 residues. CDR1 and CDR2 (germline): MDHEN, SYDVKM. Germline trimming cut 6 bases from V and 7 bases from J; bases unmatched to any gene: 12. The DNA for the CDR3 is TGTGCCAGCAGCCTACAGGGGTCGACGCAGGAGCAGTACTTC. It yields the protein CASSLQGSTQEQYF.

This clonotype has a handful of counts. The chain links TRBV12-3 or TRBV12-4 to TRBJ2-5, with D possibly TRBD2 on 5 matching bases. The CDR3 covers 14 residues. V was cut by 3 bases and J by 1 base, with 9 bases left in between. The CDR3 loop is CASSFEGFQETQYF. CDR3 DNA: TGTGCCAGCAGTTTCGAGGGTTTCCAAGAGACCCAGTACTTC.

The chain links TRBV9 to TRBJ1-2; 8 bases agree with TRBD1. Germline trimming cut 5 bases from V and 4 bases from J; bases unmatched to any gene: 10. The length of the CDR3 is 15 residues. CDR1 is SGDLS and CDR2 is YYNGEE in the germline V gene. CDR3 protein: CASSSRDRIGYGYTF. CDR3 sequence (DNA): TGTGCCAGCAGTTCCCGGGACAGGATAGGCTATGGCTACACCTTC.

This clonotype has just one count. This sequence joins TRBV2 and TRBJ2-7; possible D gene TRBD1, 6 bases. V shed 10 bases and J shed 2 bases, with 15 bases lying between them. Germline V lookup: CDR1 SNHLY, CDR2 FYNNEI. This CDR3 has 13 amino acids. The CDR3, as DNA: TGTGCCACCCAGGTGGCAGGGGCCTACGAGCAGTACTTC. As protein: CATQVAGAYEQYF.

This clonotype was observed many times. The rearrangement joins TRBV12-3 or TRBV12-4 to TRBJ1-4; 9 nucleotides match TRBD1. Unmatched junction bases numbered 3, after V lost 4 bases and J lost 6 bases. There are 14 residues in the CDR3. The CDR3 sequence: CASSYRTGDEKLFF. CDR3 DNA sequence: TGTGCCAGCAGTTATAGGACAGGGGATGAAAAACTGTTTTTT.

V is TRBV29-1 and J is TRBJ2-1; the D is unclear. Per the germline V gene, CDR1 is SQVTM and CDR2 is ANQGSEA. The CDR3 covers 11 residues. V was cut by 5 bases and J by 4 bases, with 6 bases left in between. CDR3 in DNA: TGCAGCGTTCCAGATTACAATGAGCAGTTCTTC. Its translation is CSVPDYNEQFF.

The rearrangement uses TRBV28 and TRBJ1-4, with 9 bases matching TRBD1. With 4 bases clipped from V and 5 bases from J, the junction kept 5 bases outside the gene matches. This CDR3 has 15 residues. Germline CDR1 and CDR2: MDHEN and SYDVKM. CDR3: CASSSPGTGNEKLFF. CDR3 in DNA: TGTGCCAGCAGTTCCCCCGGGACAGGGAATGAAAAACTGTTTTTT.

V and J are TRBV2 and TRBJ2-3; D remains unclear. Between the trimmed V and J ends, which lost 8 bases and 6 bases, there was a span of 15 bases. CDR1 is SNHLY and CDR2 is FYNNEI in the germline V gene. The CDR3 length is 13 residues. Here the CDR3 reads CASASHPADTQYF. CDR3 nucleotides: TGTGCCAGCGCGAGTCATCCGGCCGATACGCAGTATTTT.

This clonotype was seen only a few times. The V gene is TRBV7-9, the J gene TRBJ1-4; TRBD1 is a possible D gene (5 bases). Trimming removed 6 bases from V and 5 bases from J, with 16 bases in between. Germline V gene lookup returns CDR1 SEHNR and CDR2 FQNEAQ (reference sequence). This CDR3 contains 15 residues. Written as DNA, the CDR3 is TGTGCCAGCAGACTCTCCGGGACGGGAAATGAAAAACTGTTTTTT. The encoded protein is CASRLSGTGNEKLFF.

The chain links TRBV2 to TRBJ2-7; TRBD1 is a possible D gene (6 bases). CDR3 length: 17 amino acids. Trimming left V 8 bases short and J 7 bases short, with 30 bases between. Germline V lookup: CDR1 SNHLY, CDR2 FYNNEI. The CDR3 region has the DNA TGTGCCAGCTCTCCCGGGACATCGAAAAACCCAAGTCGGGAGCAGTACTTC. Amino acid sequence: CASSPGTSKNPSREQYF.